The clone carrying this T cell receptor beta chain was observed at least ten times. Its antigen is unknown. This record comes from a study of T-cell reconstitution after alpha-beta-depleted transplantation in children. Study findings and constraints: Newly generated T cells supplied most T-cell counts and diversity one year post-transplant. Recipient T cells and thymic progenitors that survived gave rise to the high TCRbeta diversity observed at day 60 in some patients. Expanded graft clones numbering several hundred reportedly gave rise to alpha-beta T cells about two months after transplant.

Using unique molecular identifiers, the investigators prepared the TCRbeta library. One entry per CDR3 protein, called by TCRdb with MiXCR from the PCR reads. The table has 280,000 or so distinct CDR3 sequences, 11% seen once. The sequencing here drew on peripheral blood, taken 180 days after TCRalphabeta/CD19-depleted stem cell transplant. This sequence was found in a male patient aged 2-15 years who had a stem cell transplant for chronic granulomatous disease, so the T cells may come from the graft donor.

As DNA, the CDR3 is TGCGCCAGCAGCCAAGATGGGGCGGGGTTTGACGAGCAGTACTTC. Translated, it gives CASSQDGAGFDEQYF. The chain is built from TRBV4-1 and TRBJ2-7; D might be TRBD2 (6 bases). The V end lost 0 bases, the J end lost 5 bases, and 14 bases lay between the germline ends. Germline V CDR1 and CDR2: MGHRA, YSYEKL. This CDR3 region has 15 residues.